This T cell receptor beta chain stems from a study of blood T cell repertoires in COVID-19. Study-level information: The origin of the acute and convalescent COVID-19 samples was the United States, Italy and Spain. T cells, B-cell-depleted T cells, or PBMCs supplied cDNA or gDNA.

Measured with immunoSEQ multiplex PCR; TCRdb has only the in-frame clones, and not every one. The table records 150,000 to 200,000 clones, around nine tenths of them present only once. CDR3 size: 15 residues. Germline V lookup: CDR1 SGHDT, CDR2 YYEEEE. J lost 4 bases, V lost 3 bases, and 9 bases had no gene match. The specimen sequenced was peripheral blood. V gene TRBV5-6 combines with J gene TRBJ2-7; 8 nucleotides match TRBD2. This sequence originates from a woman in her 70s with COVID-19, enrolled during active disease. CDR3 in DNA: TGTGCCAGCAGCTCGCGCCCGGCGGGAGGTTACGAGCAGTACTTC. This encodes CASSSRPAGGYEQYF.